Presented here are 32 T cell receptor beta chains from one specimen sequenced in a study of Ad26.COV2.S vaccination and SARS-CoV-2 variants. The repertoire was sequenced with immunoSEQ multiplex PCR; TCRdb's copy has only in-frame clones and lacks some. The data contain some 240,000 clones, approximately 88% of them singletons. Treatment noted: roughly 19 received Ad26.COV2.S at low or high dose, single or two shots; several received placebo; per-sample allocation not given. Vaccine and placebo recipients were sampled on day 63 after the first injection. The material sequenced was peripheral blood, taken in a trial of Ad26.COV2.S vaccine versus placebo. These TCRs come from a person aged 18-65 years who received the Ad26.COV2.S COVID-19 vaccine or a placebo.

CDR3 sequence reads: CASSVDLGGTDTQYF. As DNA, the CDR3 is TGTGCCAGCAGCGTCGATCTTGGGGGCACAGATACGCAGTATTTT. This chain links TRBV9 with TRBJ2-3; D ambiguous. V was cut by 2 bases and J by 1 base, with 11 bases left in between. The CDR3 sequence is 15 residues long. Germline CDR1 reads SGDLS; CDR2 reads YYNGEE.

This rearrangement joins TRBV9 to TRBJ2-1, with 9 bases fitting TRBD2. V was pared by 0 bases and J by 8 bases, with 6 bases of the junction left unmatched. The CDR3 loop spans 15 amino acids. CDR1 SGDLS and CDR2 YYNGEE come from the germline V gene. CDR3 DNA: TGTGCCAGCAGCGTAGAGGTTAGCGGGAGTTATGAGCAGTTCTTC. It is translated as CASSVEVSGSYEQFF.

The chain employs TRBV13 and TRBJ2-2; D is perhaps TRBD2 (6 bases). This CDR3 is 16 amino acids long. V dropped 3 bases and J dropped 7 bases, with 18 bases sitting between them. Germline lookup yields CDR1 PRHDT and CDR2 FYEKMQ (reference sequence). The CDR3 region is CASSFNPGSRHGELFF. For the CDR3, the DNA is TGTGCCAGCAGCTTTAACCCCGGGAGCAGGCACGGGGAGCTGTTTTTT.

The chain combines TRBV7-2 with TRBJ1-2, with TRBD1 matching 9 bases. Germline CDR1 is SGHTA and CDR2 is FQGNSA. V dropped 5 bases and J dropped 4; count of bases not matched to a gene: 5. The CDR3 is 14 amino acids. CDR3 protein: CASSQDRGAYGYTF. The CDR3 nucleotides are TGTGCCAGCAGCCAGGACAGGGGCGCCTATGGCTACACCTTC. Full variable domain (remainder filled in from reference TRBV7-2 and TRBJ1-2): GAGVSQSPSNKVTEKGKDVELRCDPISGHTALYWYRQSLGQGLEFLIYFQGNSAPDKSGLPSDRFSAERTGGSVSTLTIQRTQQEDSAVYLCASSQDRGAYGYTFGSGTRLTVV.

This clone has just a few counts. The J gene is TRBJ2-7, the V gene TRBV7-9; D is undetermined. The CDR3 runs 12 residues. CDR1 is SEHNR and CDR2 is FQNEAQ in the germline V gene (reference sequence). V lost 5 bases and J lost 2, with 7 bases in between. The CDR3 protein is CASSHGPYEQYF. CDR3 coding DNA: TGTGCCAGCAGCCACGGCCCCTACGAGCAGTACTTC.

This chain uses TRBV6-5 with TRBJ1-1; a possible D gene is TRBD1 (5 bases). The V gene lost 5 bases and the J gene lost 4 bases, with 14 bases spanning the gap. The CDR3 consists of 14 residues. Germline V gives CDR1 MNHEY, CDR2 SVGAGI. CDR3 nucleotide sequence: TGTGCCAGCAGTAGGCTCGGGGGGGGCACTGAAGCTTTCTTT. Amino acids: CASSRLGGGTEAFF.

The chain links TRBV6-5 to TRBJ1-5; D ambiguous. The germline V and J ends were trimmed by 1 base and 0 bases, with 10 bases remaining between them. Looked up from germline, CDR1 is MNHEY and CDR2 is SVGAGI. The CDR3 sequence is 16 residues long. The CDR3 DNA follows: TGTGCCAGCAGTTACTTCGGACCGAATAGCAATCAGCCCCAGCATTTT. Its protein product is CASSYFGPNSNQPQHF.

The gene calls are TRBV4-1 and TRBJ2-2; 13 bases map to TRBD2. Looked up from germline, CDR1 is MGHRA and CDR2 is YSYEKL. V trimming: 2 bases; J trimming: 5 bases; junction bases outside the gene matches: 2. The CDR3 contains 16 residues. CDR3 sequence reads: CASSQLLAGGTGELFF. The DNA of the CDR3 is TGCGCCAGCAGCCAATTACTAGCGGGAGGGACCGGGGAGCTGTTTTTT.

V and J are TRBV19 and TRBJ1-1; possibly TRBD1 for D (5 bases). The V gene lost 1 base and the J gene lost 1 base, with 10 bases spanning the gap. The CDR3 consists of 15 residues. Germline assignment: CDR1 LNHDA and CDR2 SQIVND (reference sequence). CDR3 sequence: CASSIGGVTNTEAFF. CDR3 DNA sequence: TGTGCCAGTAGTATAGGGGGGGTTACGAACACTGAAGCTTTCTTT.

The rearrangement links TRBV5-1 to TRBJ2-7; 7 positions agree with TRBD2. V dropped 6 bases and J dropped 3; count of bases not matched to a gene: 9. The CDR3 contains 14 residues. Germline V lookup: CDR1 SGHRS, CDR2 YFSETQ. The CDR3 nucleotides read TGCGCCAGCACCCTTGGGGCTAGCGGCTACGAGCAGTACTTC. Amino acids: CASTLGASGYEQYF.

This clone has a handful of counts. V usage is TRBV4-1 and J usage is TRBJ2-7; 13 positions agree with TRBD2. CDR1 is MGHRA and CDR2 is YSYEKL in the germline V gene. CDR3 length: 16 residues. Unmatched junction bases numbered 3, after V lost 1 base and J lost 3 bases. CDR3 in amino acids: CASSQGTSGGFYEQYF. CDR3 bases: TGCGCCAGCAGCCAAGGGACTAGCGGGGGATTCTACGAGCAGTACTTC.

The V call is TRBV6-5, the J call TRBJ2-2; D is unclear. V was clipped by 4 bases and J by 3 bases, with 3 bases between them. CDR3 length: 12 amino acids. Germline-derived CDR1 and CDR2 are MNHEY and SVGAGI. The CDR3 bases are TGTGCCAGCAGTTTTGACACCGGGGAGCTGTTTTTT. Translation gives CASSFDTGELFF.

The CDR3 loop reads CATGQGYQETQYF. The CDR3 nucleotides read TGTGCCACTGGTCAGGGGTACCAAGAGACCCAGTACTTC. The chain employs TRBV19 and TRBJ2-5, with D tentatively TRBD1 (6 bases). CDR3 length: 13 amino acids. V shed 10 bases and J shed 0 bases, with 12 bases lying between them. Germline values: CDR1 LNHDA, CDR2 SQIVND (reference sequence).

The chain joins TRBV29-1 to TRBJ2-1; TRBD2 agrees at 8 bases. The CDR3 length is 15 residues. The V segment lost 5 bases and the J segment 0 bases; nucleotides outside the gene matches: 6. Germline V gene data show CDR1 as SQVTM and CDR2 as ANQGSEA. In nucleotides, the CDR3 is TGCAGCGTTCCCCCCAGCGGGAGCTCCTACAATGAGCAGTTCTTC. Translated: CSVPPSGSSYNEQFF.

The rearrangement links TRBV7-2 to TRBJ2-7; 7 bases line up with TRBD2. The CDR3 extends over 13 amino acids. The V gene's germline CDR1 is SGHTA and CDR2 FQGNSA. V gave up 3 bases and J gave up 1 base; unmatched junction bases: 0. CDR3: CASSFGGSYEQYF. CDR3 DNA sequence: TGTGCCAGCAGCTTCGGGGGGTCCTACGAGCAGTACTTC.

DNA of the CDR3: TGTGCCAGCAGTTTTCGGACTAGCAAAAACATTCAGTACTTC. Its protein product is CASSFRTSKNIQYF. The chain combines TRBV27 with TRBJ2-4, with TRBD2 matching over 7 bases. J lost 3 bases, V lost 3 bases, and 2 bases had no gene match. The CDR3 loop spans 14 amino acids. Germline V gene sequence: CDR1 MNHEY, CDR2 SMNVEV (reference sequence).

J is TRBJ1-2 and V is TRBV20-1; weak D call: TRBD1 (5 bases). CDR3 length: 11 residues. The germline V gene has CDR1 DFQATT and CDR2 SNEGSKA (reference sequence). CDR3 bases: TGCGGGGCTCTCGCCGGCTATGGCTACACCTTC. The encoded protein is CGALAGYGYTF.

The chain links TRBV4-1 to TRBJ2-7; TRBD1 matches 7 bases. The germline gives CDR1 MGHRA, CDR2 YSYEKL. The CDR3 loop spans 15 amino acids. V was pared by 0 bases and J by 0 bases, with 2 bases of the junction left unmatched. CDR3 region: CASSQDRGSSYEQYF. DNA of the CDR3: TGCGCCAGCAGCCAAGACAGGGGGAGCTCCTACGAGCAGTACTTC.

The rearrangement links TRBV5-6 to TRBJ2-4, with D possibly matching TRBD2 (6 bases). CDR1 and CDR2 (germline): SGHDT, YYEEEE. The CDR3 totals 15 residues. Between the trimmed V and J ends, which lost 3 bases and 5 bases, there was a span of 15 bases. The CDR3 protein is CASSSLKREENIQYF. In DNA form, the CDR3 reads TGTGCCAGCAGCTCACTCAAAAGGGAGGAAAACATTCAGTACTTC.

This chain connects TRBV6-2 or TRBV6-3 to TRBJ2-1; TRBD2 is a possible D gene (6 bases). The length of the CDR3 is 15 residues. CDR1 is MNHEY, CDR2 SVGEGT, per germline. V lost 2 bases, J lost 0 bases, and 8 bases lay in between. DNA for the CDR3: TGTGCCAGCAGTTACACCGGGGGCTCCTACAATGAGCAGTTCTTC. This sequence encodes CASSYTGGSYNEQFF.

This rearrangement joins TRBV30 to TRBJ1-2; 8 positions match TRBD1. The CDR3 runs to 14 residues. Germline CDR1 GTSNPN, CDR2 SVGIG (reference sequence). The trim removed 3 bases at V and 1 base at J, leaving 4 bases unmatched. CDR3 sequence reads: CAWRRDRINYGYTF. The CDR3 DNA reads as TGTGCCTGGAGACGGGACAGGATTAACTATGGCTACACCTTC.

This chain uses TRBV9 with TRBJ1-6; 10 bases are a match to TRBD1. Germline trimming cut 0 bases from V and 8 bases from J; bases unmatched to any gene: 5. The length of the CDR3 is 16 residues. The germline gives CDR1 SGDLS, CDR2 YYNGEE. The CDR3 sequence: CASSVALGQGDSPLHF. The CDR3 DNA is TGTGCCAGCAGCGTAGCTCTAGGACAGGGGGATTCACCCCTCCACTTT.

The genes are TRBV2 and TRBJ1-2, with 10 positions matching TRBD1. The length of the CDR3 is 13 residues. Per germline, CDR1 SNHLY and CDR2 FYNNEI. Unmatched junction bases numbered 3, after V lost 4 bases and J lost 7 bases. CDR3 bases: TGTGCCAGCAGTGGACAGGGGGCGCTTGGCTACACCTTC. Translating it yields CASSGQGALGYTF.

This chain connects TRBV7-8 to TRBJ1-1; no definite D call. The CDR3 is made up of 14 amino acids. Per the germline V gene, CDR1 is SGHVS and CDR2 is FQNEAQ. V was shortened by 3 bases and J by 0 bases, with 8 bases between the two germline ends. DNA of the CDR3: TGTGCCAGCAGCTTGGGGAGACTGAACACTGAAGCTTTCTTT. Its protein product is CASSLGRLNTEAFF.

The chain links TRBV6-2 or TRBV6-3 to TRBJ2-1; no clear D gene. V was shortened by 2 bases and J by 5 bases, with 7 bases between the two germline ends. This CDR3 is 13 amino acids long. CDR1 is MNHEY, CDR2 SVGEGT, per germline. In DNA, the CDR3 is TGTGCCAGCAGTTACGGTCCTAACAATGAGCAGTTCTTC. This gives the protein CASSYGPNNEQFF.

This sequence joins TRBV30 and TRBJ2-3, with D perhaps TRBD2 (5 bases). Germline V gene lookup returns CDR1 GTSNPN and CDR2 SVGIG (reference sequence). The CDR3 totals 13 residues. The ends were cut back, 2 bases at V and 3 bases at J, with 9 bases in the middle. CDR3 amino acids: CAWSSGRTDTQYF. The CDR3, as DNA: TGTGCCTGGAGTTCGGGAAGGACAGATACGCAGTATTTT.

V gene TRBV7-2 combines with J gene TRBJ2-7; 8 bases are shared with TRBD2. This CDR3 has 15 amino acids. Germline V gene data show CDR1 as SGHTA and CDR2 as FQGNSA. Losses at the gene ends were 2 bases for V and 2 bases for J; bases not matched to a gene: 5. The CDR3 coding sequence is TGTGCCAGCAGCTTAACTAGCGGTGGCCCCTACGAGCAGTACGTC. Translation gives CASSLTSGGPYEQYV.

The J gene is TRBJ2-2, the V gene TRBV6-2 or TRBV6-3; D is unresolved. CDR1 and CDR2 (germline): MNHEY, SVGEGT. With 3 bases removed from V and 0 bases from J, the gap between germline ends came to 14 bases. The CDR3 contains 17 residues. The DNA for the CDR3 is TGTGCCAGCAGTTATCAGTACAGAACTTCGAACACCGGGGAGCTGTTTTTT. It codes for CASSYQYRTSNTGELFF.

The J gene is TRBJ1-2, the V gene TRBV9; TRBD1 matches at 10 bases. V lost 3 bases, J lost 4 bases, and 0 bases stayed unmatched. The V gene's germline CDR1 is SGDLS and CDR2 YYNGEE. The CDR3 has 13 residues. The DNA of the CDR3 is TGTGCCAGCAGCGGGGACAGGGGCTATGGCTACACCTTC. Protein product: CASSGDRGYGYTF.

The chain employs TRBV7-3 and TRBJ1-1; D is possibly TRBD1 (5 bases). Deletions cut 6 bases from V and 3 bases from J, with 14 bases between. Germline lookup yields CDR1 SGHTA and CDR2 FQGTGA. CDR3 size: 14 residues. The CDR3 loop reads CASSPIAGYTEAFF. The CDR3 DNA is TGTGCCAGCAGTCCAATCGCAGGGTACACTGAAGCTTTCTTT.

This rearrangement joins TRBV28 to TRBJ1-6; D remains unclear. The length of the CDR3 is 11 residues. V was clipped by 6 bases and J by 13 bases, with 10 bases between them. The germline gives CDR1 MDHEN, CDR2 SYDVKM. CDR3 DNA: TGTGCCAGCAGGAATCAGGTGCCCCTCCACTTT. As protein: CASRNQVPLHF.

In DNA form, the CDR3 reads TGTGCCAGCAGCTTCGGGGGATCGAAAGAGACCCAGTACTTC. Encoded protein: CASSFGGSKETQYF. The rearrangement uses TRBV7-6 and TRBJ2-5; D possibly corresponds to TRBD2 (6 bases). Germline loops: CDR1 SGHVS, CDR2 FNYEAQ. V was pared by 3 bases and J by 3 bases, with 11 bases between. The length of the CDR3 is 14 residues.